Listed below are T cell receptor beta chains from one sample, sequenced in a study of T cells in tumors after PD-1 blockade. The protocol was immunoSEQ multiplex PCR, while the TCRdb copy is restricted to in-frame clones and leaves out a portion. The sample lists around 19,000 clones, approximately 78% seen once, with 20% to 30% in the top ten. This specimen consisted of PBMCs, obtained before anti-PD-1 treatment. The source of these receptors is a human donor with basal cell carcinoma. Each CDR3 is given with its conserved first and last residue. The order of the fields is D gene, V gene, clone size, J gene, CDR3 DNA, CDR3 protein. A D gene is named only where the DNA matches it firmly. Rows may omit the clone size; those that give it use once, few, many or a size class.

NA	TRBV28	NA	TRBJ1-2	TGTGCCAGCAGTGTATCCCGAGGGGCCCAATATGGCTACACCTTC	CASSVSRGAQYGYTF
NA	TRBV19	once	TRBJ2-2	TGTGCCAGTAGTAGAACGGGACCGGCCAACACCGGGGAGCTGTTTTTT	CASSRTGPANTGELFF
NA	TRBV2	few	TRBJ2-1	TGTCCCAGCTGTGATGGGGGGGCGCGGGTGGGGAGCTCCTACAATGAGCAGTTCTTC	CPSCDGGARVGSSYNEQFF
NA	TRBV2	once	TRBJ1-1	TGTGCCAGCAGTGAGGGGGGGATACAGAACACTGAAGCTTTCTTT	CASSEGGIQNTEAFF
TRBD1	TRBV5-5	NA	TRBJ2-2	TGTGCCAGCAGGGGGGGCCGGGGACAGGTCGGAACCGGGGAGCTGTTTTTT	CASRGGRGQVGTGELFF
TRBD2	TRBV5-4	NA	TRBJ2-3	TGTGCCAGCAGCCCGCGGGGGTTCACAGATACGCAGTATTTT	CASSPRGFTDTQYF
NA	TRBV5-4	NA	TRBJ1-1	TGTGCCAGCAGCCAGGACAGCTCCACTGAAGCTTTCTTT	CASSQDSSTEAFF
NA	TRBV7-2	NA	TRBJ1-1	TGTGCCAGCAGCTTAGCGATGGGGGTCAGGACTGAAGCTTTCTTT	CASSLAMGVRTEAFF
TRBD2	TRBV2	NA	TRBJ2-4	TGTGCCAGCAGTGACGGGGTAGCGGGAGGGAGAGCCAAAAACATTCAGTACTTC	CASSDGVAGGRAKNIQYF
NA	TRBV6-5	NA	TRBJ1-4	TGTGCCAGCAGATCCCCGGGACTGTCTGAAAAACTGTTTTTT	CASRSPGLSEKLFF
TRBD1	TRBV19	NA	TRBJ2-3	TGTGCCAGTAGTATGGACAGGTGGGCTGATACGCAGTATTTT	CASSMDRWADTQYF
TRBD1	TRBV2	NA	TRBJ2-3	TGTGCCAGCATAGGGCAGGGACAGGCAGATACGCAGTATTTT	CASIGQGQADTQYF
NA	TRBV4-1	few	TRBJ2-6	TGCGCCAGCAGCCAAGGTTTGGCAGGGGATGGTTCTGGGGCCAACGTCCTGACTTTC	CASSQGLAGDGSGANVLTF
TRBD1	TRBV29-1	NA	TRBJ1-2	TGCAGCGTTGCCCGGGACAGGGGGCTGGGGGGCTACACCTTC	CSVARDRGLGGYTF
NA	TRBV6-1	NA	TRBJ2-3	TGTGCCAGCAGTGTTTCTCGACACCCCGGTACAGATACGCAGTATTTT	CASSVSRHPGTDTQYF
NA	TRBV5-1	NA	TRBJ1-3	TGCGCCAGCAGCAAGGACGGGACCTCTGGAAACACCATATATTTT	CASSKDGTSGNTIYF
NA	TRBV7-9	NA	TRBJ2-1	TGTGCCAGCAGCCATCCGCCGTCGACAGGAGCTGAGCAGTTCTTC	CASSHPPSTGAEQFF
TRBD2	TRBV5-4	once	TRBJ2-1	TGTGCCAGCAGCTTGGGTGGGTCTAGCGGGAGTCACGAGCAGTTCTTC	CASSLGGSSGSHEQFF
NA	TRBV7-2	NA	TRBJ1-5	TGTGCCAGCAGCTTAGGGGCGGAGTTGCAGCCCCAGCATTTT	CASSLGAELQPQHF
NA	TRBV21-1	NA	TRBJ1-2	TGTGCCAGCGGGGGGGGCAGAGGCTACACCTTC	CASGGGRGYTF
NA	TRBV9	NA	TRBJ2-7	TGTGCCAGCAGCGTTTCCTTCGGGAAGTCAGACGAGCAGTACTTC	CASSVSFGKSDEQYF
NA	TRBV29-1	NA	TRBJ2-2	TGCAGCGTTGGAAAGAACACCGGGGAGCTGTTTTTT	CSVGKNTGELFF
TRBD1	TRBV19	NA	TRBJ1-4	TGTGCCAGTAGTACTGACAGGGGAGCTAATGAAAAACTGTTTTTT	CASSTDRGANEKLFF
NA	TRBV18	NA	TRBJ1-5	TGTGCCAGCTCACCTTCGGAGAATCAGCCCCAGCATTTT	CASSPSENQPQHF
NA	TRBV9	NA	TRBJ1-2	TGTGCCAGCAGTTCCGGGACAAATAACTATGGCTACACCTTC	CASSSGTNNYGYTF
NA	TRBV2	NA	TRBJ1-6	TGTGCCAGCAGTGCGGAGCAGGGGAAGATTAATTCACCCCTCCACTTT	CASSAEQGKINSPLHF
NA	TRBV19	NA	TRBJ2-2	TGTGCCAGTAGTATAAGAGTGGAGGCCGGGGAGCTGTTTTTT	CASSIRVEAGELFF
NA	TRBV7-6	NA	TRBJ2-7	TGTGCCAGCAGCTTAAGGAGCGGGTTGAGCTCCTACGAGCAGTACTTC	CASSLRSGLSSYEQYF
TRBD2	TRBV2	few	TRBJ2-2	TGTGCCAGCTACGCTAGCGGGAGCCCCGGGGAGCTGTTTTTT	CASYASGSPGELFF
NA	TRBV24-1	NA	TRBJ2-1	TGTGCCACCAGTGATTTACCCCCTCGCAATGAGCAGTTCTTC	CATSDLPPRNEQFF
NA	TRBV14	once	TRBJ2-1	TGTGCCAGCAGCCAAGATTGGGGGGATGAGCAGTTCTTC	CASSQDWGDEQFF
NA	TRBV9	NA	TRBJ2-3	TGTGCCAGCAGCTGGAGGGGGGCTAGGGCAGATACGCAGTATTTT	CASSWRGARADTQYF
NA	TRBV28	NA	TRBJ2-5	TGTGCCAGCAGACTTCTAGCGCCTTCAGAGACCCAGTACTTC	CASRLLAPSETQYF
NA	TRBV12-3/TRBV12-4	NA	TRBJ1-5	TGTGCCAGCACCTATAGCAATCAGCCCCAGCATTTT	CASTYSNQPQHF
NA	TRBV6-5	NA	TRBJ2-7	TGTGCCAGCACCCCGGGCAGGATTAGTTACGAGCAGTACTTC	CASTPGRISYEQYF
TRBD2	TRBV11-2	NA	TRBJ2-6	TGTGCCAGCAGCTTAGAGGGGAGGGGTCGGACTGGGGCCAACGTCCTGACTTTC	CASSLEGRGRTGANVLTF
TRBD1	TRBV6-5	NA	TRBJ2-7	TGTGCCAGCAGAAGGGGACAGGGGATCTACGAGCAGTACTTC	CASRRGQGIYEQYF
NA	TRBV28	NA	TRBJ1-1	TGTGCCAGCATCACCGGGGGGGTCGGGAACACTGAAGCTTTCTTT	CASITGGVGNTEAFF
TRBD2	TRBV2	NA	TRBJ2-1	TGTGCCAGCAGTTACGGGGGGGCGCGGGTGGGGAGCTCCTACAATGAGCAGTTCTTC	CASSYGGARVGSSYNEQFF
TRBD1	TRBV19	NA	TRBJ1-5	TGTGCCAGTAGGATCAGGGGGGGATCCAATCAGCCCCAGCATTTT	CASRIRGGSNQPQHF